The entry below gives a single T cell receptor beta chain sequence along with its context. What it binds is not known. These data are taken from a study of PD-1 blockade in classical Hodgkin lymphoma. As to time point: cycle 4 day 1 (C4D1), after 6 weeks of nivolumab. Relapse was seen in all patients after autologous stem cell transplantation, and brentuximab vedotin exposure was variable. Broader study findings: Lower baseline TCR diversity was reported for newly diagnosed patients than for healthy donors. CD4+ TCR diversity rose significantly by C4D1, and CD8+ TCR diversity did not. Newly diagnosed and completely responding patients shared comparable baseline diversity.

The data were produced by immunoSEQ multiplex PCR, yet TCRdb's version contains in-frame clones alone and is incomplete. The sample holds some 90,000 clones; roughly 78% are singletons and the top ten take 9.4%. The CDR3 is 16 residues long. The germline V gene encodes CDR1 SGHRS and CDR2 YFSETQ. The V and J ends lost 4 bases and 0 bases respectively, with 15 bases between them. The genes are TRBV5-1 and TRBJ2-3, with unresolved D. This clonotype was obtained from a human donor with classical Hodgkin lymphoma. Material: peripheral blood mononuclear cells (PBMCs), obtained before the fourth cycle of nivolumab. Here the CDR3 reads CASSPPEISSTDTQYF. CDR3 DNA: TGCGCCAGCAGCCCACCAGAGATTTCTAGCACAGATACGCAGTATTTT. Full variable domain (remainder filled in from reference TRBV5-1 and TRBJ2-3): KAGVTQTPRYLIKTRGQQVTLSCSPISGHRSVSWYQQTPGQGLQFLFEYFSETQRNKGNFPGRFSGRQFSNSRSEMNVSTLELGDSALYLCASSPPEISSTDTQYFGPGTRLTVL.